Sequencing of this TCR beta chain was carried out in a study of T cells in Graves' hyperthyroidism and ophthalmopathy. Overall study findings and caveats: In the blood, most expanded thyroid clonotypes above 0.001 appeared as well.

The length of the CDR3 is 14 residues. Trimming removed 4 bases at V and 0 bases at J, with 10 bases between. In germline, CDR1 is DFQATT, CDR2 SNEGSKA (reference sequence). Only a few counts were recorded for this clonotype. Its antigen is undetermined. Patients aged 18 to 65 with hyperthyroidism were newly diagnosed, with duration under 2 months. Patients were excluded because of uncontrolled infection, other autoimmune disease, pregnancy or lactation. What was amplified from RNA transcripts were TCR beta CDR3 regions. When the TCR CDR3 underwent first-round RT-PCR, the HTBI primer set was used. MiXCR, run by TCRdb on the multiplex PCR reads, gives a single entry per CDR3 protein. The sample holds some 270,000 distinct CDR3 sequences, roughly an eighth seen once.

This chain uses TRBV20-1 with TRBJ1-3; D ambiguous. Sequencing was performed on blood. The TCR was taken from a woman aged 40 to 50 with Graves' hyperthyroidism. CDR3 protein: CSANLPGSGNTIYF. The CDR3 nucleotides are TGCAGTGCTAATCTACCCGGCTCTGGAAACACCATATATTTT.